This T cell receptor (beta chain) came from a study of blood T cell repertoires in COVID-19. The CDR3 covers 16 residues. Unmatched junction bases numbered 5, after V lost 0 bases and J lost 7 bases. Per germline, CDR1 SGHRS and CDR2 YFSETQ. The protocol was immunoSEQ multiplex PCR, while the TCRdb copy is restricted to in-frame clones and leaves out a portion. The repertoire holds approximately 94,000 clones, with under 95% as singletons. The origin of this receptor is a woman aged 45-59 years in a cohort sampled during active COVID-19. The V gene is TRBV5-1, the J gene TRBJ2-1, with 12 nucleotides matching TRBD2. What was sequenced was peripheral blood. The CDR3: CASSLAGTSGWNEQFF. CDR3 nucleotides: TGCGCCAGCAGCTTGGCTGGGACTAGCGGGTGGAATGAGCAGTTCTTC.